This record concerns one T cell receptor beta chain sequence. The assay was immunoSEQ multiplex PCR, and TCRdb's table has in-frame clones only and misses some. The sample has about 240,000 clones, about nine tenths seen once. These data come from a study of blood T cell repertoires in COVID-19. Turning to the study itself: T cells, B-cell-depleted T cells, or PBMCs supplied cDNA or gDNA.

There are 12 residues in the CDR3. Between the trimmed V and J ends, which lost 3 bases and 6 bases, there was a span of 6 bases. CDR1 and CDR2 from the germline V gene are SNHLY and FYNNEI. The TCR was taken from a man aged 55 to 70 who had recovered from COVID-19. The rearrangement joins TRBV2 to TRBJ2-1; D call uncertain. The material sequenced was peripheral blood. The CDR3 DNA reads TGTGCCAGCAGTGATATCCTCAATGAGCAGTTCTTC. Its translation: CASSDILNEQFF.